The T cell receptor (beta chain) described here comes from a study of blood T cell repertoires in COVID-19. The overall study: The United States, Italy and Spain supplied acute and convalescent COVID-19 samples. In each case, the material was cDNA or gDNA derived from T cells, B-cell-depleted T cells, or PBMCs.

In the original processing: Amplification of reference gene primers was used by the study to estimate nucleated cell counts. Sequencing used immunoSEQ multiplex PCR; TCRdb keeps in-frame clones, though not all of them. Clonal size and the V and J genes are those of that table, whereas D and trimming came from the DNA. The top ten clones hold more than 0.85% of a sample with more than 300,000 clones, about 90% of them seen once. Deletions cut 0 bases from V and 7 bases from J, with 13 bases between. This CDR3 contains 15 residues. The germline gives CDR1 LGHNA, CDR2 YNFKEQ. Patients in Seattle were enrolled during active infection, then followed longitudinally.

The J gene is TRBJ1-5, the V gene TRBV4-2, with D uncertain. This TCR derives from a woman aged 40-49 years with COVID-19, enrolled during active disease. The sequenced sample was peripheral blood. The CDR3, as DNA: TGTGCCAGCAGCCAAGATGCGGTTTTGCGGCAGCCCCAGCATTTT. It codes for CASSQDAVLRQPQHF.